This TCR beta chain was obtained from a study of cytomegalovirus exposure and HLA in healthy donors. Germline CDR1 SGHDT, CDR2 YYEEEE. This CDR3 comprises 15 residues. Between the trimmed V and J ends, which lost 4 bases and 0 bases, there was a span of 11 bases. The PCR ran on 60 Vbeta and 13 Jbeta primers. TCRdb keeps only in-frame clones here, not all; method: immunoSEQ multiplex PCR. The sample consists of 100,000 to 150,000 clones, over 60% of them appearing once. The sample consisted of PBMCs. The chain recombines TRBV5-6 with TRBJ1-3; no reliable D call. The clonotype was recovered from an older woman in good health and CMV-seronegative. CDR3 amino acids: CASSPGVRSGNTIYF. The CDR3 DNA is TGTGCCAGCAGCCCTGGAGTGCGCTCTGGAAACACCATATATTTT.